Listed below are T cell receptor beta chains from one sample, sequenced in a study of blood T cells in healthy people across ages. MiXCR was run by TCRdb on the 5' RACE reads, yielding one entry per CDR3 protein. The sample consists of about 670,000 distinct CDR3 sequences, roughly 43% of them appearing once. Input material: blood. These TCRs come from a man older than 75 in good health. Each CDR3 is given with its conserved first and last residue. The D gene is left open where the match is weak. Clone size, where shown, is once, few, many, or a class for clones that have expanded.

once	TRBV5-1	TRBJ2-1	TRBD2	CASSLGNSGGYNEQFF	TGCGCCAGCAGCTTGGGGAACAGCGGGGGCTACAATGAGCAGTTCTTC
NA	TRBV6-2/TRBV6-3	TRBJ2-1	NA	CASSYPTFLYNEQFF	TGTGCCAGCAGTTACCCGACGTTCCTATACAATGAGCAGTTCTTC
few	TRBV20-1	TRBJ2-5	NA	CSARLAGRRETQYF	TGCAGTGCTAGGCTTGCCGGGCGGCGGGAGACCCAGTACTTC
NA	TRBV4-2	TRBJ2-7	NA	CASSYGLASLDEQYF	TGTGCCAGCAGCTACGGACTCGCCAGTCTGGACGAGCAGTACTTC
NA	TRBV19	TRBJ2-7	NA	CASSIGRRSSYEQYF	TGTGCCAGTAGTATAGGGCGGAGGAGTTCCTACGAGCAGTACTTC
NA	TRBV6-2/TRBV6-3	TRBJ2-7	TRBD1	CASTLSPTGDNDEQYF	TGTGCCAGCACCCTTAGCCCGACAGGGGATAACGACGAGCAGTACTTC
many	TRBV7-9	TRBJ2-5	NA	CASRRSGETQYF	TGTGCCAGCAGAAGATCGGGGGAGACCCAGTACTTC
NA	TRBV29-1	TRBJ2-7	TRBD2	CSVGVSGTYEQYF	TGCAGCGTTGGGGTTAGCGGGACCTACGAGCAGTACTTC
few	TRBV28	TRBJ2-3	TRBD1	CASRPGTGDLDTQYF	TGTGCCAGCAGACCCGGGACAGGGGATCTAGATACGCAGTATTTT
few	TRBV4-3	TRBJ1-1	NA	CASSQEYQGRVTEAFF	TGCGCCAGCAGCCAAGAGTATCAGGGGCGGGTCACTGAAGCTTTCTTT
few	TRBV11-2	TRBJ2-6	NA	CASSLGQGGGGANVLTF	TGTGCCAGCAGCTTGGGACAAGGGGGGGGTGGGGCCAACGTCCTGACTTTC
NA	TRBV12-3/TRBV12-4	TRBJ2-2	TRBD1	CASGETDRERTGELFF	TGTGCCAGCGGGGAAACGGACAGGGAGCGCACCGGGGAGCTGTTTTTT
NA	TRBV7-3	TRBJ2-1	NA	CASSRPRRVRDEQFF	TGTGCCAGCAGCCGCCCTCGGAGGGTGAGAGATGAGCAGTTCTTC
NA	TRBV7-6	TRBJ2-5	NA	CASSSIGSRFTGGETQYF	TGTGCCAGCAGCTCCATAGGTAGTCGTTTCACTGGAGGAGAGACCCAGTACTTC
few	TRBV10-1	TRBJ1-6	NA	CASSETDGPLHF	TGCGCCAGCAGTGAAACGGACGGGCCCCTCCACTTT
NA	TRBV20-1	TRBJ2-7	NA	CSATPLGGAGYEQYF	TGCAGTGCTACACCCCTCGGGGGCGCAGGCTACGAGCAGTACTTC
few	TRBV7-2	TRBJ2-7	NA	CASSLSEGFRPEQYF	TGTGCCAGCAGCTTATCAGAAGGTTTCCGTCCCGAGCAGTACTTC
many	TRBV7-2	TRBJ2-7	NA	CASSPRAGVSYEQYF	TGTGCCAGCAGCCCCCGCGCAGGGGTCTCCTACGAGCAGTACTTC
NA	TRBV4-3	TRBJ2-1	TRBD2	CASSQDLWRENNEQFF	TGCGCCAGCAGCCAAGATTTATGGCGGGAGAACAATGAGCAGTTCTTC
few	TRBV5-1	TRBJ2-1	TRBD2	CASSLAITSGYNEQFF	TGCGCCAGCAGCTTGGCCATCACTAGCGGGTACAATGAGCAGTTCTTC
NA	TRBV6-1	TRBJ1-4	NA	CASSEIPNEKLFF	TGTGCCAGCAGTGAAATACCTAATGAAAAACTGTTTTTT
few	TRBV12-3/TRBV12-4	TRBJ2-7	NA	CASSLPPESYEQYF	TGTGCCAGCAGTTTACCCCCTGAATCCTACGAGCAGTACTTC
few	TRBV4-2	TRBJ1-2	NA	CASSQDAGPYGYTF	TGTGCCAGCAGCCAAGATGCAGGCCCCTATGGCTACACCTTC
once	TRBV7-2	TRBJ2-3	TRBD1	CASSLDRFASSTETQYF	TGTGCCAGCAGCCTGGACAGGTTTGCGTCTAGCACAGAGACGCAGTATTTT
few	TRBV5-4	TRBJ1-2	NA	CASSLASLGGYTF	TGTGCCAGCAGCTTGGCCTCTTTGGGAGGCTACACCTTC
few	TRBV14	TRBJ1-2	NA	CASTATSDYYGYTF	TGTGCCAGCACCGCTACCAGCGACTACTATGGCTACACCTTC
few	TRBV28	TRBJ1-2	TRBD1	CASGFPPGQGNPGYTF	TGTGCCAGCGGTTTTCCTCCGGGACAGGGAAATCCTGGCTACACCTTC
NA	TRBV6-4	TRBJ1-2	NA	CASSESGEHGYTF	TGTGCCAGCAGTGAGTCGGGGGAGCATGGCTACACCTTC
NA	TRBV6-2/TRBV6-3	TRBJ2-1	NA	CASSYVISYNEQFF	TGTGCCAGCAGTTACGTGATCTCCTACAATGAGCAGTTCTTC
NA	TRBV9	TRBJ2-1	TRBD2	CASSVSSGIYNEQFF	TGTGCCAGCAGCGTTTCTAGCGGAATCTACAATGAGCAGTTCTTC
NA	TRBV20-1	TRBJ2-3	TRBD2	CACGGGSDTQYF	TGCGCCTGCGGGGGGGGGTCAGATACGCAGTATTTT